Sequencing of this T cell receptor beta chain was carried out in a study of a mutant IDH1 vaccine in newly diagnosed glioma. This clone was picked up a small number of times. The antigen is unknown. This CDR3 is 12 amino acids long. J gave up 6 bases and V 4 bases, and 1 base lay outside the gene matches. The V gene's germline CDR1 is SGHTA and CDR2 FQGNSA. Time point noted: week 47, end of study. It was 300 ug of mutant IDH1 20-mer peptide that made up each vaccine dose, given with topical imiquimod. Assay: immunoSEQ multiplex PCR; the TCRdb copy retains only in-frame clones and omits some. The table lists more than 50,000 clones, around 60% of them singletons, with 4% to 5.5% in the top ten.

The input for sequencing was peripheral blood mononuclear cells (PBMCs), taken from a glioma patient whose treatment included an IDH1 peptide vaccine. The rearrangement joins TRBV7-2 to TRBJ1-2; TRBD1 aligns across 8 bases. The TCR was taken from a middle-aged man with glioma. Some clones in this sample may be carry-over from other donors' samples. CDR3 DNA: TGTGCCAGCAGCTCGACAGGGGATGGCTACACCTTC. Encoded protein: CASSSTGDGYTF.